A single sample gave rise to the 23 T cell receptor beta chains below, sequenced in a study of Ad26.COV2.S vaccination and SARS-CoV-2 variants. This table comes from immunoSEQ multiplex PCR, and its TCRdb copy is limited to in-frame clones, with some not included. Among about 350,000 clones listed, approximately 90% were seen once. The treatment here: 19 received Ad26.COV2.S at low or high dose, single or two shots; about 5 received placebo; per-sample allocation not given. Collection of the samples took place on day 63 after the first injection of vaccine or placebo. The starting material was peripheral blood, obtained in a trial of Ad26.COV2.S vaccine versus placebo. Receptors were obtained from a person aged 18-65 years who received the Ad26.COV2.S COVID-19 vaccine or a placebo.

This chain's CDR3 is CASSLADRGLRGGETQYF. The CDR3 DNA is TGTGCCAGCAGCCTGGCGGACAGGGGGCTGCGAGGGGGAGAGACCCAGTACTTC. V and J are TRBV7-2 and TRBJ2-5; 11 positions match TRBD1. Trimming cost V 5 bases and J 4 bases; bases outside gene matches: 15. Per the germline V gene, CDR1 is SGHTA and CDR2 is FQGNSA. This CDR3 has 18 amino acids.

This chain links TRBV18 with TRBJ1-1; a possible D gene is TRBD1 (5 bases). The CDR3 has 17 amino acids. V was clipped by 1 base and J by 0 bases, with 15 bases between them. Germline CDR1 KGHSH, CDR2 LQKENI. The CDR3 loop is CASSPLRGRGMNTEAFF. CDR3 DNA sequence: TGTGCCAGCTCACCACTGAGGGGTAGAGGAATGAACACTGAAGCTTTCTTT.

This chain connects TRBV19 to TRBJ1-2, with unresolved D. In germline, CDR1 is LNHDA, CDR2 SQIVND (reference sequence). The V end lost 1 base, the J end lost 0 bases, and 3 bases lay between the germline ends. The CDR3 spans 13 residues. CDR3 in amino acids: CASSIGSNYGYTF. CDR3 nucleotide sequence: TGTGCCAGTAGTATAGGATCTAACTATGGCTACACCTTC.

The sample holds a few counts of this clone. The chain joins TRBV11-3 to TRBJ2-2; D is unresolved. CDR3 length: 15 residues. Germline V gene lookup returns CDR1 SGHNT and CDR2 YENEEA. Trimming removed 3 bases at V and 6 bases at J, with 14 bases between. The CDR3 loop is CASSFSTARSGELFF. For the CDR3, the DNA is TGTGCCAGCAGCTTCTCCACTGCCCGATCCGGGGAGCTGTTTTTT.

The rearrangement uses TRBV6-5 and TRBJ1-1; D is ambiguous. The CDR3 totals 11 residues. V lost 6 bases, J lost 11 bases, and 13 bases lay in between. The germline V gene has CDR1 MNHEY and CDR2 SVGAGI. CDR3 bases: TGTGCCAGCAGATCTCGCTCCATGGCTTTCTTT. Translated, it gives CASRSRSMAFF.

The J gene is TRBJ2-2, the V gene TRBV6-5; D not certain. CDR3 length: 16 amino acids. The germline V gene has CDR1 MNHEY and CDR2 SVGAGI. The V end lost 2 bases, the J end lost 0 bases, and 10 bases lay between the germline ends. The CDR3 spells CASSYLRIANTGELFF. The CDR3 DNA reads as TGTGCCAGCAGTTACCTGCGGATAGCGAACACCGGGGAGCTGTTTTTT.

V is TRBV4-1 and J is TRBJ1-2; D not certain. This CDR3 contains 15 residues. The germline V gene encodes CDR1 MGHRA and CDR2 YSYEKL. Trimming removed 0 bases from V and 4 bases from J, with 12 bases in between. CDR3: CASSQDPPLLYGYTF. CDR3 nucleotides: TGCGCCAGCAGCCAAGACCCCCCGCTCCTCTATGGCTACACCTTC.

Concerning this clone itself: This could be a read error, since a much larger clone is one nucleotide away. Other DNA variants within this sample encode the same CDR3. The genes are TRBV5-1 and TRBJ2-7, with TRBD1 identical over 9 bases. With V trimmed by 3 bases and J by 4 bases, 5 bases remained unmatched. In germline, CDR1 is SGHRS, CDR2 YFSETQ. The CDR3 totals 14 residues. CDR3 region: CASSSPGQGYEQYF. CDR3 DNA sequence: TGCGCCAGCAGCTCCCCGGGACAGGGATACGAGCAGTACTTC.

The chain links TRBV7-7 to TRBJ2-5; TRBD1 is a possible D gene (5 bases). Between the trimmed V and J ends, which lost 2 bases and 4 bases, there was a span of 17 bases. The V gene's germline CDR1 is SSHAT and CDR2 FNYEAQ (reference sequence). The CDR3 is made up of 16 amino acids. CDR3 sequence reads: CASSLSRGTGVETQYF. Here the CDR3 DNA reads TGTGCCAGCAGCTTATCTAGGGGCACAGGTGTAGAGACCCAGTACTTC. Supplemented by reference TRBV7-7 and TRBJ2-5, the full variable domain reads GAGVSQSPRYKVTKRGQDVTLRCDPISSHATLYWYQQALGQGPEFLTYFNYEAQPDKSGLPSDRFSAERPEGSISTLTIQRTEQRDSAMYRCASSLSRGTGVETQYFGPGTRLLVL.

The chain joins TRBV5-6 to TRBJ2-5, with 8 bases lining up with TRBD1. Germline V lookup: CDR1 SGHDT, CDR2 YYEEEE. The CDR3 is 15 amino acids. Unmatched junction bases numbered 6, after V lost 3 bases and J lost 2 bases. The CDR3 DNA sequence: TGTGCCAGCAGCTCGACCGGACAGGGACAAGAGACCCAGTACTTC. Translation gives CASSSTGQGQETQYF. Full variable domain (missing parts from reference TRBV5-6 and TRBJ2-5): DAGVTQSPTHLIKTRGQQVTLRCSPKSGHDTVSWYQQALGQGPQFIFQYYEEEERQRGNFPDRFSGHQFPNYSSELNVNALLLGDSALYLCASSSTGQGQETQYFGPGTRLLVL.

The chain has TRBV18 and TRBJ1-3; D might be TRBD1 (6 bases). CDR3 length: 15 residues. V was clipped by 3 bases and J by 2 bases, with 11 bases between them. CDR1 is KGHSH, CDR2 LQKENI, per germline. Written as DNA, the CDR3 is TGTGCCAGCTCACCTAGCACAGGGCCTGGAAACACCATATATTTT. This gives the protein CASSPSTGPGNTIYF.

This chain links TRBV5-1 with TRBJ2-2, with D perhaps assigned TRBD1 or TRBD2 (5 bases each). With 4 bases removed from V and 6 bases from J, the gap between germline ends came to 13 bases. The V gene's germline CDR1 is SGHRS and CDR2 YFSETQ. The length of the CDR3 is 14 residues. In DNA form, the CDR3 reads TGCGCCAGCAGCGGTGGGACGGGCTCCGGGGAGCTGTTTTTT. Translated, it gives CASSGGTGSGELFF.

The genes are TRBV5-6 and TRBJ1-5, with D unclear. Trimming left V 4 bases short and J 2 bases short, with 13 bases between. CDR1 and CDR2 from the germline V gene are SGHDT and YYEEEE. This CDR3 has 15 residues. The CDR3: CASSRRTGGNQPQHF. The CDR3, as DNA: TGTGCCAGCAGCCGACGGACCGGGGGCAATCAGCCCCAGCATTTT.

The chain is built from TRBV9 and TRBJ1-2; TRBD1 matches at 11 bases. The CDR3 runs 15 residues. V was clipped by 0 bases and J by 6 bases; unmatched bases: 4. The V gene's germline CDR1 is SGDLS and CDR2 YYNGEE. The CDR3 nucleotides read TGTGCCAGCAGCGTAGGGGACAGGGGGGAGAATGGCTACACCTTC. This encodes CASSVGDRGENGYTF.

The gene calls are TRBV5-1 and TRBJ2-5, with 9 bases matching TRBD2. The CDR3 has 15 amino acids. CDR1 is SGHRS, CDR2 YFSETQ, per germline. J was trimmed by 4 bases and V by 5 bases; bases with no gene match: 9. The chain's CDR3 is CASRGGLAFGETQYF. CDR3 coding DNA: TGCGCCAGCAGGGGCGGACTAGCGTTTGGAGAGACCCAGTACTTC. Supplemented by reference TRBV5-1 and TRBJ2-5, the full variable domain reads KAGVTQTPRYLIKTRGQQVTLSCSPISGHRSVSWYQQTPGQGLQFLFEYFSETQRNKGNFPGRFSGRQFSNSRSEMNVSTLELGDSALYLCASRGGLAFGETQYFGPGTRLLVL.

A single count supports this clone. The rearrangement uses TRBV5-1 and TRBJ2-3; D may be TRBD2 (5 bases). In germline, CDR1 is SGHRS, CDR2 YFSETQ. The CDR3 is made up of 16 amino acids. With 5 bases removed from V and 0 bases from J, the gap between germline ends came to 16 bases. This CDR3 is CASSSLVEGSTDTQYF. Here the CDR3 DNA reads TGCGCCAGCAGTAGTTTGGTAGAGGGTAGCACAGATACGCAGTATTTT. Combining the CDR3 with reference TRBV5-1 and TRBJ2-3 gives the whole variable domain KAGVTQTPRYLIKTRGQQVTLSCSPISGHRSVSWYQQTPGQGLQFLFEYFSETQRNKGNFPGRFSGRQFSNSRSEMNVSTLELGDSALYLCASSSLVEGSTDTQYFGPGTRLTVL.

The rearrangement uses TRBV27 and TRBJ1-4; 8 nucleotides agree with TRBD1. The CDR3 loop spans 15 amino acids. Germline lookup yields CDR1 MNHEY and CDR2 SMNVEV (reference sequence). V shed 5 bases and J 8 bases; nucleotides not matched to a gene: 10. CDR3 protein: CASSRKTGDKEKLFF. CDR3 nucleotide sequence: TGTGCCAGCAGTAGAAAGACAGGGGACAAGGAAAAACTGTTTTTT.

The genes are TRBV7-8 and TRBJ1-1; D unresolved. V was shortened by 1 base and J by 7 bases, with 7 bases between the two germline ends. The CDR3 extends over 12 amino acids. CDR1 SGHVS and CDR2 FQNEAQ come from the germline V gene. The CDR3 sequence is CASSLGRLEAFF. CDR3 nucleotides: TGTGCCAGCAGCTTAGGGAGACTTGAAGCTTTCTTT.

The chain recombines TRBV9 with TRBJ2-1; 9 nucleotides align to TRBD2. With V trimmed by 5 bases and J by 9 bases, 12 bases remained unmatched. This CDR3 is built from 15 residues. Germline V CDR1 and CDR2: SGDLS, YYNGEE. The CDR3 loop is CASSTRGGASSEQFF. The DNA for the CDR3 is TGTGCCAGCAGTACCCGCGGGGGGGCCTCCTCTGAGCAGTTCTTC.

CDR3 nucleotide sequence: TGTGCCAGCTCACCCCTCGAGGGAGGGGGCGCTGGGTCACCCCTCCACTTT. Translating it yields CASSPLEGGGAGSPLHF. This rearrangement joins TRBV18 to TRBJ1-6, with 7 nucleotides matching TRBD1. There are 17 residues in the CDR3. Trimming at V came to 3 bases and at J to 10 bases, leaving 15 bases not matched to a gene. Germline V gene lookup returns CDR1 KGHSH and CDR2 LQKENI.

In this sample, this clone turned up once. CDR3 residues: CAIRTQGATGELFF. The DNA for the CDR3 is TGTGCCATCAGGACCCAGGGGGCCACCGGGGAGCTGTTTTTT. J is TRBJ2-2 and V is TRBV10-3; 8 positions agree with TRBD1. The germline gives CDR1 ENHRY, CDR2 SYGVKD. The J segment lost 4 bases and the V segment lost 6 bases, leaving 4 bases of the junction unmatched. There are 14 residues in the CDR3.

In nucleotides, the CDR3 is TGTGCCTTTAAGGGAGACGGGGAGCTGTTTTTT. Its protein product is CAFKGDGELFF. The rearrangement joins TRBV30 to TRBJ2-2; a weak D match, TRBD2 (5 bases). The CDR3 loop spans 11 amino acids. The germline V gene encodes CDR1 GTSNPN and CDR2 SVGIG (reference sequence). V lost 7 bases and J 7 bases, leaving 10 bases between the germline ends.

CDR3 nucleotides: TGTGCCAGCAGGGAACACTCGAGCTCTGGAAACACCATATATTTT. This gives the protein CASREHSSSGNTIYF. The chain couples TRBV28 to TRBJ1-3; D gene ambiguous. V was cut by 6 bases and J by 0 bases, with 12 bases left in between. Germline CDR1 MDHEN, CDR2 SYDVKM. This CDR3 has 15 residues.